This TCR beta chain was observed in a study of control samples from healthy donors and cancer patients. Using immunoSEQ multiplex PCR, the repertoire was profiled, and TCRdb retains in-frame clones only, with some absent. The table records more than 120,000 clones, about nine tenths of them present only once. The V gene's germline CDR1 is GTSNPN and CDR2 SVGIG (reference sequence). The CDR3 totals 14 residues. V dropped 2 bases and J dropped 6; count of bases not matched to a gene: 5. The sequenced material came from blood. The source of this sequence is a man aged 25-45 years in good health. The rearrangement uses TRBV30 and TRBJ2-3, with 10 bases identical to TRBD2. The CDR3 spells CAWSHSGGTDTQYF. The DNA of the CDR3 is TGTGCCTGGAGTCATAGCGGGGGGACCGATACGCAGTATTTT.